The 3 T cell receptor beta chains reported below all come from one sample, sequenced in a study of blood T cell repertoires in COVID-19. Measured with immunoSEQ multiplex PCR; TCRdb has only the in-frame clones, and not every one. In the table there are about 65,000 clones, about 81% of which are singletons. Specimen: peripheral blood. These TCRs come from a man older than 75 with acute or convalescent COVID-19.

This clone was recorded only once. The chain links TRBV18 to TRBJ2-7; TRBD1 matches 7 bases. CDR1 is KGHSH and CDR2 is LQKENI in the germline V gene. V was pared by 4 bases and J by 3 bases, with 6 bases of the junction left unmatched. The CDR3 spans 14 residues. Here the CDR3 DNA reads TGTGCCAGCTCACTGACAGGGCCTCACTACGAGCAGTACTTC. Protein sequence: CASSLTGPHYEQYF. The whole variable domain, filled in from reference TRBV18 and TRBJ2-7, reads NAGVMQNPRHLVRRRGQEARLRCSPMKGHSHVYWYRQLPEEGLKFMVYLQKENIIDESGMPKERFSAEFPKEGPSILRIQQVVRGDSAAYFCASSLTGPHYEQYFGPGTRLTVT.

This chain's CDR3 is CASSEFTDRSAGYTF. CDR3 nucleotide sequence: TGTGCCAGCAGTGAATTTACGGACAGGTCGGCGGGCTACACCTTC. The rearrangement uses TRBV6-1 and TRBJ1-2; TRBD1 aligns across 7 bases. The CDR3 sequence is 15 residues long. Germline V gives CDR1 MNHNS, CDR2 SASEGT. Germline trimming cut 2 bases from V and 8 bases from J; bases unmatched to any gene: 11.

The chain uses TRBV6-5 and TRBJ2-4; D may be TRBD2 (6 bases). The CDR3 totals 15 residues. Germline loops: CDR1 MNHEY, CDR2 SVGAGI. Trimming stripped 3 bases from V and 3 bases from J, with 12 bases between. The CDR3 reads CASSYITRGKNIQYF. The CDR3 coding sequence is TGTGCCAGCAGTTATATTACGCGGGGCAAAAACATTCAGTACTTC.